The following is a T cell receptor beta chain sequence with its context. This CDR3 contains 13 residues. Germline lookup yields CDR1 SGHNT and CDR2 YENEEA. V was trimmed by 3 bases and J by 5 bases, leaving 8 bases between them. This sample is part of a study of blood T cell repertoires in COVID-19. The wider study: Sample material is recorded as cDNA or gDNA derived from T cells, B-cell-depleted T cells, or PBMCs.

Assay: immunoSEQ multiplex PCR; the TCRdb copy retains only in-frame clones and omits some. The sample shows fewer than 600,000 clones, 80% to 90% of them seen only once. The sample comprised peripheral blood. The TCR comes from a man aged 18-30 years with COVID-19, enrolled during active disease. The genes are TRBV11-3 and TRBJ2-1, with D unclear. The CDR3 loop is CASSFEQNNEQFF. The CDR3 bases are TGTGCCAGCAGCTTTGAGCAAAACAATGAGCAGTTCTTC.